Following are 14 T cell receptor beta chains from one sample sequenced in a study of cytomegalovirus exposure and HLA in healthy donors. PCR involved 60 Vbeta and 13 Jbeta primers. Libraries were prepared by immunoSEQ multiplex PCR; TCRdb keeps only in-frame clonotypes and omits some of them. The sample yields approximately 190,000 clones, roughly 80% seen once. Sample: PBMCs. These receptor sequences come from a woman aged 45-59 years in good health and CMV-seropositive.

The chain carries TRBV9 and TRBJ2-2; D possibly corresponds to TRBD1 (6 bases). The CDR3 loop spans 16 amino acids. V dropped 3 bases and J dropped 0 bases, with 12 bases sitting between them. CDR1 is SGDLS and CDR2 is YYNGEE in the germline V gene. CDR3 sequence reads: CASSGSGTSNTGELFF. In DNA, the CDR3 is TGTGCCAGCAGCGGATCCGGGACATCGAACACCGGGGAGCTGTTTTTT.

The chain links TRBV6-4 to TRBJ2-1; perhaps TRBD2 as D (6 bases). The V end was cut by 3 bases, the J end by 7 bases, with 16 bases between. Per the germline V gene, CDR1 is MRHNA and CDR2 is SNTAGT. The CDR3 loop spans 15 amino acids. The CDR3 reads CASSDPTLARNEQFF. Written as DNA, the CDR3 is TGTGCCAGCAGTGATCCGACACTAGCTAGGAATGAGCAGTTCTTC.

The CDR3 DNA sequence: TGCGCCAGCAGCTTGGCCAAGAGGGAAACCTATAATTCACCCCTCCACTTT. Amino acids: CASSLAKRETYNSPLHF. V gene TRBV5-1 combines with J gene TRBJ1-6; no clear D. Between the trimmed V and J ends, which lost 0 bases and 2 bases, there was a span of 12 bases. Germline V gene sequence: CDR1 SGHRS, CDR2 YFSETQ. The CDR3 covers 17 residues.

V is TRBV6-1 and J is TRBJ2-3, with TRBD2 matching 10 bases. Germline V gene sequence: CDR1 MNHNS, CDR2 SASEGT. This CDR3 is built from 11 residues. V was clipped by 10 bases and J by 13 bases; unmatched bases: 8. The chain's CDR3 is CATSLAGVEYF. The CDR3 coding sequence is TGTGCCACTTCCCTAGCGGGAGTGGAGTATTTT.

The genes are TRBV9 and TRBJ2-6, with 7 bases lining up with TRBD2. The CDR3 runs to 16 residues. With 2 bases clipped from V and 2 bases from J, the junction kept 4 bases outside the gene matches. CDR1 and CDR2 (germline): SGDLS, YYNGEE. For the CDR3, the DNA is TGTGCCAGCAGCGTGGGGGGGGAGACTGGGGCCAACGTCCTGACTTTC. This gives the protein CASSVGGETGANVLTF.

V gene TRBV19 combines with J gene TRBJ1-2, with a possible D match to TRBD1 (6 bases). This CDR3 comprises 13 residues. V was shortened by 5 bases and J by 4 bases, with 11 bases between the two germline ends. Germline V gene lookup returns CDR1 LNHDA and CDR2 SQIVND (reference sequence). CDR3 protein: CASSRDMRYGYTF. The CDR3 coding sequence is TGTGCCAGTAGTCGGGACATGCGCTATGGCTACACCTTC.

The chain couples TRBV7-2 to TRBJ1-2; 10 positions match TRBD1. V shed 5 bases and J 4 bases; nucleotides not matched to a gene: 4. This CDR3 contains 14 residues. The V gene's germline CDR1 is SGHTA and CDR2 FQGNSA. The CDR3 spells CASSPWTGGYGYTF. CDR3 DNA sequence: TGTGCCAGCAGCCCTTGGACAGGGGGCTATGGCTACACCTTC.

The V gene is TRBV6-1, the J gene TRBJ1-4, with TRBD1 matching over 10 bases. CDR1 is MNHNS and CDR2 is SASEGT in the germline V gene. The CDR3 extends over 17 amino acids. The J segment lost 10 bases and the V segment lost 1 base, leaving 12 bases of the junction unmatched. As DNA, the CDR3 is TGTGCCAGCAGTGAAGACTCGGGACAGGGGATTTTCGGAAAACTGTTTTTT. Translated, it gives CASSEDSGQGIFGKLFF.

The chain uses TRBV5-1 and TRBJ2-7; maybe TRBD2 (6 bases). Trimming shortened V by 5 bases and J by 7 bases, and 22 bases separated the two germline ends. In germline, CDR1 is SGHRS, CDR2 YFSETQ. CDR3 length equals 15 residues. CDR3 in amino acids: CASRLQAGPRGEQYF. CDR3 sequence (DNA): TGCGCCAGCAGACTCCAAGCGGGCCCCCGAGGAGAGCAGTACTTC.

The chain is built from TRBV10-3 and TRBJ2-3, with a weak D call TRBD1 (5 bases). V was cut by 7 bases and J by 8 bases, with 19 bases left in between. Germline V gives CDR1 ENHRY, CDR2 SYGVKD. The CDR3 length is 14 residues. The CDR3 sequence is CAIKDSPTGGTQYF. The CDR3, as DNA: TGTGCCATCAAAGACAGCCCTACCGGCGGTACGCAGTATTTT.

The rearrangement links TRBV29-1 to TRBJ1-1; D uncertain. The CDR3 covers 11 residues. Between the trimmed V and J ends, which lost 4 bases and 7 bases, there was a span of 10 bases. Germline V gene data show CDR1 as SQVTM and CDR2 as ANQGSEA. The CDR3 region has the DNA TGCAGCGTTGGAATAGTCGGTGAAGCTTTCTTT. Translation: CSVGIVGEAFF.

This rearrangement joins TRBV5-1 to TRBJ2-7, with D possibly TRBD2 on 5 matching bases. The germline CDR1 and CDR2 sequences are SGHRS and YFSETQ. Deletions cut 0 bases from V and 0 bases from J, with 7 bases between. The length of the CDR3 is 14 residues. CDR3 in DNA: TGCGCCAGCAGCTTGGATAGCGACTCCTACGAGCAGTACTTC. Its protein is CASSLDSDSYEQYF.

This rearrangement joins TRBV7-2 to TRBJ1-2; D not resolved. CDR3 length: 12 amino acids. Germline CDR1 reads SGHTA; CDR2 reads FQGNSA. V dropped 0 bases and J dropped 8 bases, with 7 bases sitting between them. This chain's CDR3 is CASSLATGGYTF. For the CDR3, the DNA is TGTGCCAGCAGCTTAGCTACGGGGGGCTACACCTTC.

The J gene is TRBJ1-2, the V gene TRBV29-1; 7 nucleotides align to TRBD1. CDR3 length: 13 residues. The J segment lost 8 bases and the V segment lost 4 bases, leaving 10 bases of the junction unmatched. CDR1 and CDR2 (germline): SQVTM, ANQGSEA. The CDR3: CSVGDKGARGYTF. The CDR3 coding sequence is TGCAGCGTTGGGGACAAGGGGGCGCGAGGCTACACCTTC.